This TCR beta chain was recovered during a study of blood T cell repertoires in COVID-19. Trimming cost V 4 bases and J 4 bases, with 5 bases left between them. Germline CDR1 GTSNPN, CDR2 SVGIG (reference sequence). The CDR3 loop spans 12 amino acids. Clones were sequenced by immunoSEQ multiplex PCR, and TCRdb holds only the in-frame ones, with some missing. The sample lists about 130,000 clones, approximately 80% occurring once. The chain couples TRBV30 to TRBJ2-6; the D is unclear. The receptor comes from an older woman with acute or convalescent COVID-19. The specimen was peripheral blood. The CDR3 protein is CAWNGGANVLTF. In DNA, the CDR3 is TGTGCCTGGAACGGGGGGGCCAACGTCCTGACTTTC.